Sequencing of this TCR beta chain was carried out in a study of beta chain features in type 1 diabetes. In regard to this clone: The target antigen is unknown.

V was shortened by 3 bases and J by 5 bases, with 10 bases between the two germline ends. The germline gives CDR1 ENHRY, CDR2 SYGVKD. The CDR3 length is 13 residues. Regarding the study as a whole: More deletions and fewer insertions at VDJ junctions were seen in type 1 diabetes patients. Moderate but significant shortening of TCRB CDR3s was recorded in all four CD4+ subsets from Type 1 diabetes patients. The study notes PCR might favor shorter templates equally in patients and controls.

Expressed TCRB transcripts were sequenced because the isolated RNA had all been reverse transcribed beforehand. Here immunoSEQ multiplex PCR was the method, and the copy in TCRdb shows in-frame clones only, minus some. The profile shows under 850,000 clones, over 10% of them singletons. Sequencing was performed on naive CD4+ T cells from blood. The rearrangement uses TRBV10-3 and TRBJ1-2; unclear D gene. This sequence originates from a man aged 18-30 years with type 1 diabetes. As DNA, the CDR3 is TGTGCCATCAGTGAATGGCAACGATATGGCTACACCTTC. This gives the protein CAISEWQRYGYTF.